What follows are 2 T cell receptor beta chains derived from one specimen sequenced in a study of regulatory T cells in long-lasting Graves disease. Assembly of TCR beta libraries relied on iRepertoire HTBI primers together with Arm-PCR of CDR3 regions. A single record per CDR3 protein comes from TCRdb applying MiXCR to the multiplex PCR reads. The profile covers 500,000 to 800,000 distinct CDR3 sequences, with about 30% appearing a single time and under 50% taken by the ten largest. As to time point: persistent/refractory GD, antithyroid drugs over 5 years with positive TRAb. The TCR library was prepared using RNA isolated from PBMCs. Material: peripheral blood mononuclear cells (PBMCs), obtained when the disease was refractory, from a patient treated with antithyroid drugs. Every receptor here comes from a female donor with Graves disease.

The rearrangement joins TRBV19 to TRBJ1-3; D gene unclear. The CDR3 is 14 amino acids. The ends were cut back, 5 bases at V and 8 bases at J, with 16 bases in the middle. The germline V gene has CDR1 LNHDA and CDR2 SQIVND (reference sequence). CDR3 residues: CASSRAAIDHTIYF. CDR3 sequence (DNA): TGTGCCAGTAGTCGAGCCGCCATAGACCACACCATATATTTT.

This clonotype was detected only a few times. The rearrangement uses TRBV30 and TRBJ1-4; D is unclear. Germline V lookup: CDR1 GTSNPN, CDR2 SVGIG (reference sequence). Between the trimmed V and J ends, which lost 5 bases and 4 bases, there was a span of 5 bases. CDR3 length: 11 amino acids. CDR3 region: CAWAGNEKLFF. As DNA, the CDR3 is TGTGCCTGGGCCGGTAATGAAAAACTGTTTTTT.